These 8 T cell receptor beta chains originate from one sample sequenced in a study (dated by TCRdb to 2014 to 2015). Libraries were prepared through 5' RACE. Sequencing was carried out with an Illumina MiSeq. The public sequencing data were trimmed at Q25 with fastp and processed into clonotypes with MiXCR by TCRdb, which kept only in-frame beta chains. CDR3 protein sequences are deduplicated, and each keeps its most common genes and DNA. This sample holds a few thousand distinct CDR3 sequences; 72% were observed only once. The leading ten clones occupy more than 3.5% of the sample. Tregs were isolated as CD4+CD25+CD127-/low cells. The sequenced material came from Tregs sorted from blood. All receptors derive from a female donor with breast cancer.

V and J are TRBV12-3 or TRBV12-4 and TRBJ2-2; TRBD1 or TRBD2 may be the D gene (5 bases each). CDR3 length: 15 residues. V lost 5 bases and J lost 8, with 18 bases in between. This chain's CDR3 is CASSTRDRLVGELFF. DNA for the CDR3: TGTGCCAGCAGTACTCGGGACCGCTTGGTGGGGGAGCTGTTTTTT.

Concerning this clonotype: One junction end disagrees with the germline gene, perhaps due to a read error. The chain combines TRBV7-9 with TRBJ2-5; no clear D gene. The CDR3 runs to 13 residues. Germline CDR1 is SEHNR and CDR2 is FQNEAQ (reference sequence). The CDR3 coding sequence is TGTGCCAGCAGCGTCTCAAGATTGGAGACCCAGCACTTC. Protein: CASSVSRLETQHF.

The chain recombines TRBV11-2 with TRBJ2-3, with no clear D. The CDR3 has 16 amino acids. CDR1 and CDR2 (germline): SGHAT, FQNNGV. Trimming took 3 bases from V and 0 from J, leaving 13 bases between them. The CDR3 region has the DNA TGTGCCAGCAGCTTCGAACCAGCGATTAGCACAGATACGCAGTATTTT. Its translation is CASSFEPAISTDTQYF. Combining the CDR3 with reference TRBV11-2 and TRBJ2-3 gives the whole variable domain EAGVAQSPRYKIIEKRQSVAFWCNPISGHATLYWYQQILGQGPKLLIQFQNNGVVDDSQLPKDRFSAERLKGVDSTLKIQPAKLEDSAVYLCASSFEPAISTDTQYFGPGTRLTVL.

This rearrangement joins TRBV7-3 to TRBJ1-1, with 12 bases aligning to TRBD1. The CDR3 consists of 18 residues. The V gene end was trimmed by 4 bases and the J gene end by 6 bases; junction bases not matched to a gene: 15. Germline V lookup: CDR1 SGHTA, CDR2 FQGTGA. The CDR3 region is CASSSDGVGTGGRAEAFF. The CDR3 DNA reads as TGTGCCAGCAGCTCGGATGGGGTTGGGACAGGGGGCCGAGCTGAAGCTTTCTTT.

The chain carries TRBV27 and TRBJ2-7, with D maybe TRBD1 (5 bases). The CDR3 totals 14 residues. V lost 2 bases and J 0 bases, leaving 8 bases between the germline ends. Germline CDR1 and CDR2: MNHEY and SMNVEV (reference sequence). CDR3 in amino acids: CASSLRQYSYEQYF. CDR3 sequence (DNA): TGTGCCAGCAGTTTACGACAGTACTCCTACGAGCAGTACTTC.

The CDR3 spells CASSLSKRGAIYEQYF. CDR3 nucleotides: TGCGCCAGCAGCTTGTCCAAGCGGGGGGCGATCTACGAGCAGTACTTC. The gene calls are TRBV5-1 and TRBJ2-7; 9 nucleotides agree with TRBD2. The CDR3 is 16 amino acids. V shed 1 base, J shed 3 bases, and the junction held 8 bases outside the gene matches. Germline V gene data show CDR1 as SGHRS and CDR2 as YFSETQ.

The CDR3 DNA sequence: TGTGCCAGCAGTTCAACAGTCTCCTACGAGCAGTACTTC. Translated, it gives CASSSTVSYEQYF. This rearrangement joins TRBV27 to TRBJ2-5, with D uncertain. The DNA end is a closer match to TRBJ2-7, so the J assignment may be wrong. This CDR3 is 13 amino acids long. Germline values: CDR1 MNHEY, CDR2 SMNVEV (reference sequence).

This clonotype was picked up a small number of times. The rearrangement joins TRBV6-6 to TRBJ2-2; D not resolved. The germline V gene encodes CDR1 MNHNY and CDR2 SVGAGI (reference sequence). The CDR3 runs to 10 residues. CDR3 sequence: CDRNTGELFF. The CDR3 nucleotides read TGTGACAGGAACACCGGGGAGCTGTTTTTT.